These T cell receptor beta chains were read from a single sample in a study of blood T cell repertoires in COVID-19. Libraries were prepared by immunoSEQ multiplex PCR; TCRdb keeps only in-frame clonotypes and omits some of them. The data hold about 140,000 clones, with about four fifths observed a single time. Sample: peripheral blood. The origin of the receptors is a human donor in a cohort sampled during active COVID-19. The CDR3 runs from the conserved cysteine through the conserved F or W. The D gene is left open where the match is weak. Clone size, where shown, is once, few, many, or a class for clones that have expanded.

CDR3 length,D gene,clone size,V gene,J gene,CDR3 protein,CDR3 DNA
16,TRBD2,-,TRBV7-2,TRBJ2-3,CASSFSGGLSTDTQYF,TGTGCCAGCAGCTTTAGCGGGGGTCTAAGCACAGATACGCAGTATTTT
17,TRBD2,once,TRBV5-1,TRBJ2-3,CASSPRSLAGGLNTQYF,TGCGCCAGCAGCCCCAGGTCTCTAGCGGGAGGGCTTAATACGCAGTATTTT
13,TRBD2,-,TRBV2,TRBJ2-5,CASIWLAGETQYF,TGTGCCAGCATCTGGCTAGCGGGAGAGACCCAGTACTTC
13,-,-,TRBV2,TRBJ2-7,CASSFRLAYEQYF,TGTGCCAGCAGTTTTCGGCTAGCTTACGAGCAGTACTTC
18,-,-,TRBV7-2,TRBJ2-1,CASSLNSPWSRSYNEQFF,TGTGCCAGCAGCTTAAATTCACCGTGGTCGCGATCCTACAATGAGCAGTTCTTC
14,-,-,TRBV24-1,TRBJ2-1,CATSRGGSYNEQFF,TGTGCCACCAGTAGGGGGGGCTCTTACAATGAGCAGTTCTTC
12,-,once,TRBV7-2,TRBJ2-5,CASSSPGGTQYF,TGTGCCAGCAGCTCCCCTGGCGGGACCCAGTACTTC
13,-,-,TRBV14,TRBJ2-7,CASSQVRSYEQYF,TGTGCCAGCAGCCAAGTTAGATCCTACGAGCAGTACTTC
15,-,-,TRBV9,TRBJ1-3,CASSSQRSSGNTIYF,TGTGCCAGCAGTTCTCAGCGGAGCTCTGGAAACACCATATATTTT
12,-,-,TRBV11-3,TRBJ2-2,CASSSYTGELFF,TGTGCCAGCAGCTCTTACACCGGGGAGCTGTTTTTT
13,TRBD1,-,TRBV7-9,TRBJ2-3,CASSLPRDRVQYF,TGTGCCAGCAGCTTACCAAGGGACAGGGTGCAGTATTTT
16,TRBD2,-,TRBV9,TRBJ2-1,CASSPRLAGGQNEQFF,TGTGCCAGCAGCCCACGACTAGCGGGAGGGCAAAATGAGCAGTTCTTC
13,-,-,TRBV5-1,TRBJ1-5,CASSLAGNQPQHF,TGCGCCAGCAGCTTGGCAGGTAATCAGCCCCAGCATTTT
16,-,-,TRBV11-3,TRBJ2-2,CASSLDGLGRTGELFF,TGTGCCAGCAGCTTAGATGGGCTGGGTAGGACCGGGGAGCTGTTTTTT
12,-,-,TRBV7-9,TRBJ1-1,CASSYTFTEAFF,TGTGCCAGCAGCTATACTTTCACTGAAGCTTTCTTT
16,TRBD2,-,TRBV7-8,TRBJ2-7,CASSLAGRRGYYEQYF,TGTGCCAGCAGCTTAGCGGGCAGGCGGGGGTACTACGAGCAGTACTTC
16,TRBD1,-,TRBV28,TRBJ1-1,CASSLLTGGLNTEAFF,TGTGCCAGCAGTTTATTAACAGGGGGGTTGAACACTGAAGCTTTCTTT
19,-,-,TRBV27,TRBJ2-4,CASSLSPGSIRGTKNIQYF,TGTGCCAGCAGTTTATCACCCGGGTCTATCCGGGGGACCAAAAACATTCAGTACTTC
14,-,-,TRBV27,TRBJ2-7,CASQRGGVPYEQYF,TGTGCCAGTCAACGTGGAGGGGTCCCCTACGAGCAGTACTTC
15,TRBD2,-,TRBV11-2,TRBJ2-5,CASSSQGTSWETQYF,TGTGCCAGCAGCTCCCAGGGGACTAGCTGGGAGACCCAGTACTTC
15,-,few,TRBV28,TRBJ1-1,CASSLSHRPNTEAFF,TGTGCCAGCAGTTTATCGCACAGGCCGAACACTGAAGCTTTCTTT
14,TRBD2,-,TRBV2,TRBJ2-4,CASNLAGVGNIQYF,TGTGCCAGCAACTTAGCGGGAGTAGGAAACATTCAGTACTTC
15,-,-,TRBV3-1/TRBV3-2,TRBJ2-2,CASSRQPVVAGELFF,TGTGCCAGCAGCCGCCAACCGGTGGTGGCCGGGGAGCTGTTTTTT
17,TRBD2,-,TRBV20-1,TRBJ2-2,CSASGSGKSPATGELFF,TGCAGTGCTAGTGGTAGCGGGAAGTCACCCGCCACCGGGGAGCTGTTTTTT
16,TRBD1,once,TRBV6-6,TRBJ1-3,CASGRLGTDSGNTIYF,TGTGCCAGCGGAAGACTCGGGACAGACTCTGGAAACACCATATATTTT
17,-,-,TRBV7-2,TRBJ1-1,CASSLGGGVGKDTEAFF,TGTGCCAGCAGCTTAGGGGGAGGGGTAGGAAAGGACACTGAAGCTTTCTTT
13,-,once,TRBV6-5,TRBJ2-1,CASSPRQGGEQFF,TGTGCCAGCAGCCCGAGGCAGGGGGGTGAGCAGTTCTTC
16,TRBD1,once,TRBV5-1,TRBJ2-5,CASSLASTGGAETQYF,TGCGCCAGCAGCTTGGCTTCGACAGGGGGCGCAGAGACCCAGTACTTC